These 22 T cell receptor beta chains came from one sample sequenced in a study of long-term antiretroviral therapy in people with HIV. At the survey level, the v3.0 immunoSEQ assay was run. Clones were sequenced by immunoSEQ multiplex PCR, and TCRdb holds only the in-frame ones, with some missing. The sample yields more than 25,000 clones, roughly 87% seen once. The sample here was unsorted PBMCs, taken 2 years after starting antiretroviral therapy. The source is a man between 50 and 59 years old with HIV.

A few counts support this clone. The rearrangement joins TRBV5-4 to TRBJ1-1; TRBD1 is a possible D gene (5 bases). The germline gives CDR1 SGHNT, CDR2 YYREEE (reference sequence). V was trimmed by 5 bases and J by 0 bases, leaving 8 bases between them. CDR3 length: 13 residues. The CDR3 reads CASRVGVNTEAFF. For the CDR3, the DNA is TGTGCCAGCAGGGTGGGGGTGAACACTGAAGCTTTCTTT.

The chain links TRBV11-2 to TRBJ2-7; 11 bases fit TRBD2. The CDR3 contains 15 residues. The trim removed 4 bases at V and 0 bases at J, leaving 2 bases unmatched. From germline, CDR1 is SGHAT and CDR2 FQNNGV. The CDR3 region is CASSSGTSGSYEQYF. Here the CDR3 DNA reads TGTGCCAGCAGCTCCGGGACTAGCGGCTCCTACGAGCAGTACTTC.

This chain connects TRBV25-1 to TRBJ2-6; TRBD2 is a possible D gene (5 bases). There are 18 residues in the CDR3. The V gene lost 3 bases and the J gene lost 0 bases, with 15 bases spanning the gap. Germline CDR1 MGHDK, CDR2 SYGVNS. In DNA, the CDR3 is TGTGCCAGCAGTGATGCGTTGGGCGGGCACTCTGGGGCCAACGTCCTGACTTTC. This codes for CASSDALGGHSGANVLTF. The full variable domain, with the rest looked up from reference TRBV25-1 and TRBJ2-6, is EADIYQTPRYLVIGTGKKITLECSQTMGHDKMYWYQQDPGMELHLIHYSYGVNSTEKGDLSSESTVSRIRTEHFPLTLESARPSHTSQYLCASSDALGGHSGANVLTFGAGSRLTVL.

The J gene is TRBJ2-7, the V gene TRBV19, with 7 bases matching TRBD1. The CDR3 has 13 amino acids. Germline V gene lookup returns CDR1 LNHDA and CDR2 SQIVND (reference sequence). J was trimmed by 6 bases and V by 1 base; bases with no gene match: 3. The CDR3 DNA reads TGTGCCAGTAGTATAGGTGCAGGGGGCGAGCAGTACTTC. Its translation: CASSIGAGGEQYF.

The chain's CDR3 is CASSLTGEGNEQFF. The CDR3 DNA follows: TGTGCCAGCAGTCTCACGGGGGAAGGGAACGAGCAGTTCTTC. The chain employs TRBV27 and TRBJ2-1, with D possibly TRBD2 on 6 matching bases. V lost 5 bases and J 10 bases, leaving 18 bases between the germline ends. CDR1 is MNHEY and CDR2 is SMNVEV in the germline V gene (reference sequence). The CDR3 is 14 amino acids.

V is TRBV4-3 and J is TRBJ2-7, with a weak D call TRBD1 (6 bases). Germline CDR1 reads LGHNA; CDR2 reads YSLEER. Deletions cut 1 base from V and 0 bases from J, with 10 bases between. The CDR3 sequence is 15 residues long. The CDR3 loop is CASSQAGDNSYEQYF. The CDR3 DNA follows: TGCGCCAGCAGCCAAGCAGGGGACAACTCCTACGAGCAGTACTTC.

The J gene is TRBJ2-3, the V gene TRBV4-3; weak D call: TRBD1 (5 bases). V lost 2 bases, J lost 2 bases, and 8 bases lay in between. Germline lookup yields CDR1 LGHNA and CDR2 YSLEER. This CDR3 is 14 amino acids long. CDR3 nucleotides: TGCGCCAGCAGCCAAAGACAGTACACAGATACGCAGTATTTT. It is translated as CASSQRQYTDTQYF.

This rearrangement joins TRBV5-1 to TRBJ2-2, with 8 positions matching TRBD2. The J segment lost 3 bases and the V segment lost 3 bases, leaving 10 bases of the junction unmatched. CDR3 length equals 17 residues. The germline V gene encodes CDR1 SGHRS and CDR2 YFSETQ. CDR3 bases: TGCGCCAGCAGCTGGAAGAGCGGGGGTTTGGACACCGGGGAGCTGTTTTTT. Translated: CASSWKSGGLDTGELFF. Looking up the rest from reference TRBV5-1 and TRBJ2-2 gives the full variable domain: KAGVTQTPRYLIKTRGQQVTLSCSPISGHRSVSWYQQTPGQGLQFLFEYFSETQRNKGNFPGRFSGRQFSNSRSEMNVSTLELGDSALYLCASSWKSGGLDTGELFFGEGSRLTVL.

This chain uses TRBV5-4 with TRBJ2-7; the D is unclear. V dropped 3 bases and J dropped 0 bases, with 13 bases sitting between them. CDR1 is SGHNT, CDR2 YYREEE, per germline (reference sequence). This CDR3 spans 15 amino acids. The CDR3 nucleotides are TGTGCCAGCAGCTACCGCCTCGGTGACTCCTACGAGCAGTACTTC. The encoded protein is CASSYRLGDSYEQYF. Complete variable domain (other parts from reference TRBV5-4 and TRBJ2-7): ETGVTQSPTHLIKTRGQQVTLRCSSQSGHNTVSWYQQALGQGPQFIFQYYREEENGRGNFPPRFSGLQFPNYSSELNVNALELDDSALYLCASSYRLGDSYEQYFGPGTRLTVT.

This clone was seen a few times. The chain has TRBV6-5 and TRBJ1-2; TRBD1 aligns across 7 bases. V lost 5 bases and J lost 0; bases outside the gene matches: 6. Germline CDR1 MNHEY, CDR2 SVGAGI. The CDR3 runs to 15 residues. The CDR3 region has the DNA TGTGCCAGCAGTCCGTACAGGGGCTCTAACTATGGCTACACCTTC. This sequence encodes CASSPYRGSNYGYTF.

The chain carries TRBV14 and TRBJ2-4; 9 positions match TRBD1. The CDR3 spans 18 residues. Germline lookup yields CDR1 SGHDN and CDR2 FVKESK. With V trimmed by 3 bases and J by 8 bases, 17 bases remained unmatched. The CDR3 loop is CASSHLPFIRDREDIQYF. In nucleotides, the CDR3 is TGTGCCAGCAGCCATCTGCCGTTTATCCGGGACAGGGAGGACATTCAGTACTTC.

The CDR3 DNA sequence: TGTGCCAGCAGCTTGGCCGGGGACAGGGGTCGGGAGCAGTACTTC. Translation gives CASSLAGDRGREQYF. This chain connects TRBV5-4 to TRBJ2-7, with 10 bases lining up with TRBD1. Germline lookup yields CDR1 SGHNT and CDR2 YYREEE (reference sequence). Unmatched junction bases numbered 7, after V lost 0 bases and J lost 7 bases. This CDR3 has 15 amino acids.

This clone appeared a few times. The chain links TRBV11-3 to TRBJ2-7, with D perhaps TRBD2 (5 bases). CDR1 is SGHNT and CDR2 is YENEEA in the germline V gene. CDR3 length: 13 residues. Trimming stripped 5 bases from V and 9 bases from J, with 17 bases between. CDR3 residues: CASSRHPERGQYF. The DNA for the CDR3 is TGTGCCAGCAGCCGACATCCTGAACGGGGGCAGTACTTC.

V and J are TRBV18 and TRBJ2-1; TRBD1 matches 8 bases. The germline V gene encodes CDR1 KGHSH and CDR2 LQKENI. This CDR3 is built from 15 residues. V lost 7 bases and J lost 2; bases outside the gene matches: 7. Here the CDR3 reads CASYIDRGTYNEQFF. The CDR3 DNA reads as TGTGCCAGCTACATAGACAGGGGCACCTACAATGAGCAGTTCTTC.

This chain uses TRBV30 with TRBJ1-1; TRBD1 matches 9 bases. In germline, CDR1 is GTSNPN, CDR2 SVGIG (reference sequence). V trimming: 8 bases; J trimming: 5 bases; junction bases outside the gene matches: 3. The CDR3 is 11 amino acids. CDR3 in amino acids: CARDRGTEAFF. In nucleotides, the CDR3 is TGTGCCCGAGACAGGGGGACTGAAGCTTTCTTT.

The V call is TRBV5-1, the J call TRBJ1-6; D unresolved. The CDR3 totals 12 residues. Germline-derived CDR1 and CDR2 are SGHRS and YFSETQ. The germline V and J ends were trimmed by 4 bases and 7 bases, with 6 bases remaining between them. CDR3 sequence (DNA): TGCGCCAGCAGCAATCAAAATTCACCCCTCCACTTT. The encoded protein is CASSNQNSPLHF.

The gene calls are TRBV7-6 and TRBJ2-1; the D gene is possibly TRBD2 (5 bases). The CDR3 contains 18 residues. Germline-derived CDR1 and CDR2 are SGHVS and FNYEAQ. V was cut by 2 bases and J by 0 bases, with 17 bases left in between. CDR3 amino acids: CASSLSASLFTSYNEQFF. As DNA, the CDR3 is TGTGCCAGCAGCTTATCAGCTAGCCTATTCACCTCCTACAATGAGCAGTTCTTC.

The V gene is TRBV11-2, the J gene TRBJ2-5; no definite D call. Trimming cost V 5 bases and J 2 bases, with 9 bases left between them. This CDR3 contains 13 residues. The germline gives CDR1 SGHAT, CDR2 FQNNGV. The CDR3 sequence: CASSLPTQETQYF. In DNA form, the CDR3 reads TGTGCCAGCAGCCTACCAACTCAAGAGACCCAGTACTTC.

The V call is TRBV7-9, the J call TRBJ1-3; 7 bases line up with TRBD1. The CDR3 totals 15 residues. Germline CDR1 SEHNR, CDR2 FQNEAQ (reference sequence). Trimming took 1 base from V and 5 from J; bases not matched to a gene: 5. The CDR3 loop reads CASSLGTGSRNTIYF. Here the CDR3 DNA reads TGTGCCAGCAGCTTAGGGACAGGCTCCCGAAACACCATATATTTT.

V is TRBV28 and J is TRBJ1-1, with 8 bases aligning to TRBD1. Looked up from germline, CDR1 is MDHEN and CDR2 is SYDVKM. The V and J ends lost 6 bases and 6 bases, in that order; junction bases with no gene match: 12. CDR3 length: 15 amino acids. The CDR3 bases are TGTGCCAGCAGCTCCTCGGACAGGGAAAGTTCTGAAGCTTTCTTT. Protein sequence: CASSSSDRESSEAFF.

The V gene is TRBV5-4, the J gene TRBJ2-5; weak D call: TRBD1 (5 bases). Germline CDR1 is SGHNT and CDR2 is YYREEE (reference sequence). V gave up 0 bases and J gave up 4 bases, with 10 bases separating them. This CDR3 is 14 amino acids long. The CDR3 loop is CASSLEGAGETQYF. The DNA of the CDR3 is TGTGCCAGCAGCTTGGAAGGGGCAGGAGAGACCCAGTACTTC.

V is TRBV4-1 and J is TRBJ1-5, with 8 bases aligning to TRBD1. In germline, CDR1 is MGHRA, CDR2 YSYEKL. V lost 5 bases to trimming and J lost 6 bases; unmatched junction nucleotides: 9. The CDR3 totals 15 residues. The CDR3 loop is CASSERQGQGQPQHF. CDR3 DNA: TGCGCCAGCAGCGAAAGACAGGGGCAGGGTCAGCCCCAGCATTTT.